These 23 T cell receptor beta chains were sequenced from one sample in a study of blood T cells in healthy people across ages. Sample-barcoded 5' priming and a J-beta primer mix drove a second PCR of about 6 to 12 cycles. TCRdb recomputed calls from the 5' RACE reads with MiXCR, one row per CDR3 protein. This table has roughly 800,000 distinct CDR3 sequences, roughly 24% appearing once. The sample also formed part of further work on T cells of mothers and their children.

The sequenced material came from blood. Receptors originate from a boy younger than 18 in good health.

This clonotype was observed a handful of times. The CDR3 here is CATSAPGPRATQYF. The CDR3, as DNA: TGTGCCACCAGTGCCCCGGGCCCTAGGGCGACCCAGTACTTC. The chain recombines TRBV24-1 with TRBJ2-5; D is undetermined. CDR1 and CDR2 (germline): KGHDR, SFDVKD. Trimming cost V 5 bases and J 7 bases, with 16 bases left between them. The CDR3 covers 14 residues.

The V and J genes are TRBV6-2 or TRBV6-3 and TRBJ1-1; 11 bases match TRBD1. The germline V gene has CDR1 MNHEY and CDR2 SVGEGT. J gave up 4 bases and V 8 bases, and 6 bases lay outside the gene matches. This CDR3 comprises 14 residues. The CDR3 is CASGKGQGVTEAFF. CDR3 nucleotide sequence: TGTGCCAGCGGAAAGGGACAGGGGGTCACTGAAGCTTTCTTT.

The CDR3 is CASTVRGGQLNSPLHF. The CDR3 nucleotides are TGTGCCAGTACCGTCCGGGGCGGGCAGTTGAATTCACCCCTCCACTTT. The chain links TRBV19 to TRBJ1-6, with a weak D call TRBD1 (5 bases). The CDR3 extends over 16 amino acids. Trimming removed 7 bases at V and 7 bases at J, with 20 bases between. Germline values: CDR1 LNHDA, CDR2 SQIVND (reference sequence).

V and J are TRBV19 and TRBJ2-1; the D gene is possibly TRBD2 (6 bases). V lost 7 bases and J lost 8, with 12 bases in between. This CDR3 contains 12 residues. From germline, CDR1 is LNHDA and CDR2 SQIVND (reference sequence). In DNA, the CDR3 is TGTGCCAGTATGGGGGGTAGGGATGAGCAGTTCTTC. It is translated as CASMGGRDEQFF.

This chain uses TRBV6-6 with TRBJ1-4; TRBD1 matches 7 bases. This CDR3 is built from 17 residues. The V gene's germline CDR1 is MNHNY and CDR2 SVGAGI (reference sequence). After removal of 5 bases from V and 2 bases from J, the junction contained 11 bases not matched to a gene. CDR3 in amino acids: CASSNRDRAATNEKLFF. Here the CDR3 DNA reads TGTGCCAGCAGTAACCGGGACAGAGCGGCGACTAATGAAAAACTGTTTTTT.

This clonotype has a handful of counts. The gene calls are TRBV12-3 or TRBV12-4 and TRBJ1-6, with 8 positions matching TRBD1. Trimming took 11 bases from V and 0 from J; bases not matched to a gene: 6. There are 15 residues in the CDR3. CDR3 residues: CASTGGASYNSPLHF. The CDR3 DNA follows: TGTGCCTCTACAGGGGGAGCCTCCTATAATTCACCCCTCCACTTT.

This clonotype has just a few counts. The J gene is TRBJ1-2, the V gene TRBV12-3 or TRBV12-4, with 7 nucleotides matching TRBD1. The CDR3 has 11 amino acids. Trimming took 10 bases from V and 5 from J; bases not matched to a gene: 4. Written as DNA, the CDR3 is TGTGCCACCGCGGGACAGTATGGCTACACCTTC. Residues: CATAGQYGYTF.

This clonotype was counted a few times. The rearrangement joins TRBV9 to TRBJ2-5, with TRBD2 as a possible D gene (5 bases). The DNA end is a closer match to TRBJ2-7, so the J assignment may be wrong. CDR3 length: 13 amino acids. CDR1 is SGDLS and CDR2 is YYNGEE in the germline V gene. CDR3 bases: TGTGCCAGCAGCCCCACCCCGGGGTACGAGCAGTACTTC. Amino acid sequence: CASSPTPGYEQYF.

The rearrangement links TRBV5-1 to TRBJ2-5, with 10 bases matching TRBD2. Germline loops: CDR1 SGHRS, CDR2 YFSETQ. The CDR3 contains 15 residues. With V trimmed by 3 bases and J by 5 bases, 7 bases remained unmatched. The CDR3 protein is CASSSGTSDEETQYF. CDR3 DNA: TGCGCCAGCAGCTCGGGGACTAGCGATGAGGAGACCCAGTACTTC.

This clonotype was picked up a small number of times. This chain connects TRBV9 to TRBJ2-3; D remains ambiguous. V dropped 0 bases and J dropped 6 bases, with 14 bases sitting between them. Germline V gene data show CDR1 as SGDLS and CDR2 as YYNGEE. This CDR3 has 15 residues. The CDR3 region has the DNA TGTGCCAGCAGCGTAGCTACCCAAGGGATGGATACGCAGTATTTT. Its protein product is CASSVATQGMDTQYF.

CDR3 protein: CASKQTNEQFF. Written as DNA, the CDR3 is TGCGCCAGCAAGCAGACGAATGAGCAGTTCTTC. The chain couples TRBV5-1 to TRBJ2-5, with unresolved D. TRBJ2-1 matches the DNA end more closely, so the J call is doubtful. The V gene's germline CDR1 is SGHRS and CDR2 YFSETQ. This CDR3 is built from 11 residues.

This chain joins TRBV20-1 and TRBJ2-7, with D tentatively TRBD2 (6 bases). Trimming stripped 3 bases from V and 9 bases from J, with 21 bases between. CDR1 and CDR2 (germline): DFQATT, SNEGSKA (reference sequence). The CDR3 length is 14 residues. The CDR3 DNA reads TGCAGTGCTAGCCAAATGGAGCAGGGAGGCGTGCAGTACTTC. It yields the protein CSASQMEQGGVQYF.

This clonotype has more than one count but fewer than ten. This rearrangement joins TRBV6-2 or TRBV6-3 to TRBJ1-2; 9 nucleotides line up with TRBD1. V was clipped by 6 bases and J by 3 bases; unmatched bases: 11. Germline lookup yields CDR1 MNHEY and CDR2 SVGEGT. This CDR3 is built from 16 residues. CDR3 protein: CASSCRTGDWDYGYTF. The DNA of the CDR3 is TGTGCCAGCAGCTGCAGGACAGGGGATTGGGACTATGGCTACACCTTC.

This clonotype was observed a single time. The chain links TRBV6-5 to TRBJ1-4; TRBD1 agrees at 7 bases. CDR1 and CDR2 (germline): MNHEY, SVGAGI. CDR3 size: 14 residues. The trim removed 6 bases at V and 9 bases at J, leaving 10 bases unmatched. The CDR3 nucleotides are TGTGCCAGCAGCCGCGGGACAGATGGGAAAAAACTGTTTTTT. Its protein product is CASSRGTDGKKLFF.

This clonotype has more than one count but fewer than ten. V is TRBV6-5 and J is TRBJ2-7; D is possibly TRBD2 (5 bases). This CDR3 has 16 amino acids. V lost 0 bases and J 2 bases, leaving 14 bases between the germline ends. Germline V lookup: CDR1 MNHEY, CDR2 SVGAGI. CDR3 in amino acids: CASSYSLAPSPYEQYF. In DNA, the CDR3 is TGTGCCAGCAGTTACTCTTTAGCGCCTAGTCCCTACGAGCAGTACTTC.

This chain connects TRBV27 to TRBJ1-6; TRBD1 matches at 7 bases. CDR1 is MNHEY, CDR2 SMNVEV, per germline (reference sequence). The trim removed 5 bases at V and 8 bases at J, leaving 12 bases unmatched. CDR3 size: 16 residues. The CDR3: CASSAQNRGGHSPLHF. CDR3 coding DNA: TGTGCCAGCAGTGCCCAGAACAGGGGTGGTCATTCACCCCTCCACTTT.

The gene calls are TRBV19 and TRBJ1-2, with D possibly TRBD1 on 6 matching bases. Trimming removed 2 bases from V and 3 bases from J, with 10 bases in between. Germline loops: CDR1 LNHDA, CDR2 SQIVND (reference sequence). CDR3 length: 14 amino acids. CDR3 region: CASSIQGRYYGYTF. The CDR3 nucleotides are TGTGCCAGTAGTATACAGGGGCGGTACTATGGCTACACCTTC.

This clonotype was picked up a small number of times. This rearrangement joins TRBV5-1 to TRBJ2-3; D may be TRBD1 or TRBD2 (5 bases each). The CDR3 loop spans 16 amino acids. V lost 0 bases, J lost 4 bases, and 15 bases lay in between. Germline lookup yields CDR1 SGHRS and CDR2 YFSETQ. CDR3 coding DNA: TGCGCCAGCAGCTTGGCCTGGCCTAGCAGGGCAGATACGCAGTATTTT. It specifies CASSLAWPSRADTQYF.

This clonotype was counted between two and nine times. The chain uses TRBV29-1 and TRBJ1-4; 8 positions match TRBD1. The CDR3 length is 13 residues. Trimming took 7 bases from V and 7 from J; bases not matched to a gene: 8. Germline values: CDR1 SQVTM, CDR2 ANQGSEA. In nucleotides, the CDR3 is TGCAGCGCCAACAGGGGGAAGGGTGAAAAACTGTTTTTT. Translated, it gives CSANRGKGEKLFF.

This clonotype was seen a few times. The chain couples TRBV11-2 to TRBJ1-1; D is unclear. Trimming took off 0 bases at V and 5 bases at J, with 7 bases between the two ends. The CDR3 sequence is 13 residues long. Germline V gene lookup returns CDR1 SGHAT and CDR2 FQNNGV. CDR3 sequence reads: CASSLDPGTEAFF. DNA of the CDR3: TGTGCCAGCAGCTTAGATCCGGGGACTGAAGCTTTCTTT.

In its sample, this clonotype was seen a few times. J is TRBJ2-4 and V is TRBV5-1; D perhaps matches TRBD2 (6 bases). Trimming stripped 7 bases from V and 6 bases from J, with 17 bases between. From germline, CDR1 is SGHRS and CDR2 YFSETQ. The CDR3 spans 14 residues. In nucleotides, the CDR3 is TGCGCCAGCCGGCCTAACGGGGGAGGAAACATTCAGTACTTC. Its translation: CASRPNGGGNIQYF.

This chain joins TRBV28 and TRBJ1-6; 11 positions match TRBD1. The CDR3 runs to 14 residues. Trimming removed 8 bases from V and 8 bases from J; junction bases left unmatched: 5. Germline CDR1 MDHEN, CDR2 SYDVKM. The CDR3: CASVDRGLYSPLHF. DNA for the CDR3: TGTGCCAGCGTGGACAGGGGGCTTTATTCACCCCTCCACTTT.

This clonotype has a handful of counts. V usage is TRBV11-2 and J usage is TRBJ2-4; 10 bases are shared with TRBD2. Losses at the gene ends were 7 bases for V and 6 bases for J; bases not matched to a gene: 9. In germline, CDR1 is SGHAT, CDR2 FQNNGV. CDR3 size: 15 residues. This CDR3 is CASTGLIAGGNIQYF. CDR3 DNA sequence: TGTGCCAGCACCGGGCTCATAGCGGGGGGAAACATTCAGTACTTC.